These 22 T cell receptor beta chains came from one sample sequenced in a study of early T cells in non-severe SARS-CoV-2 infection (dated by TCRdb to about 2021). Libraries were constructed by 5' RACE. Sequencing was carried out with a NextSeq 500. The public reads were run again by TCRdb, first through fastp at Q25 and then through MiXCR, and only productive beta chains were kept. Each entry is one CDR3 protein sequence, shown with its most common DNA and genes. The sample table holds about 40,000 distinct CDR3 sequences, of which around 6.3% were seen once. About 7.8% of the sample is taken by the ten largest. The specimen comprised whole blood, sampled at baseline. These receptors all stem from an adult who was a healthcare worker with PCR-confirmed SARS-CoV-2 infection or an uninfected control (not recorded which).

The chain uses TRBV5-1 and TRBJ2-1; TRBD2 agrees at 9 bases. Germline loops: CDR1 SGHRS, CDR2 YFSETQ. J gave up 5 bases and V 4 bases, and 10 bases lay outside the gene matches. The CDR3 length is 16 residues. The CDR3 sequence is CASSIRASGAHNEQFF. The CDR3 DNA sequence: TGCGCCAGCAGCATAAGGGCTAGCGGGGCCCACAATGAGCAGTTCTTC.

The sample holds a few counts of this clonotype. The CDR3 loop is CASSRTGGRDTQYF. The CDR3 nucleotides read TGCGCCAGCAGCCGGACAGGGGGAAGGGATACGCAGTATTTT. The rearrangement joins TRBV5-1 to TRBJ2-3; 10 nucleotides match TRBD1. The CDR3 consists of 14 residues. V dropped 4 bases and J dropped 6; count of bases not matched to a gene: 5. Germline values: CDR1 SGHRS, CDR2 YFSETQ.

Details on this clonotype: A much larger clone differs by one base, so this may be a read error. The CDR3 DNA sequence: TGTGGCAGCAGCTTAGCGGAGTATGCTGAAGCTTTCTTT. This codes for CGSSLAEYAEAFF. The V and J genes are TRBV7-2 and TRBJ1-1; no reliable D call. The CDR3 consists of 13 residues. The germline gives CDR1 SGHTA, CDR2 FQGNSA.

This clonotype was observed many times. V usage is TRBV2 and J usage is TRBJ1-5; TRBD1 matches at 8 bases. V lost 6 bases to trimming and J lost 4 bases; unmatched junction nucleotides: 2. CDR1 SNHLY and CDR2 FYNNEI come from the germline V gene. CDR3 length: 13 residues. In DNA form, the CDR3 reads TGTGCCAGCAGGCGGACAGGGAATCAGCCCCAGCATTTT. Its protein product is CASRRTGNQPQHF.

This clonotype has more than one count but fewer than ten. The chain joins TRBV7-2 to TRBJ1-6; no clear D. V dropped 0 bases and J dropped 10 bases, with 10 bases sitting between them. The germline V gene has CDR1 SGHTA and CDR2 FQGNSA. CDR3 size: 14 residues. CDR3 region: CASSLAPLGSPLHF. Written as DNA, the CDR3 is TGTGCCAGCAGCTTAGCGCCTTTGGGCTCACCCCTCCACTTT. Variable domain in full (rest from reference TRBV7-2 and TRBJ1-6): GAGVSQSPSNKVTEKGKDVELRCDPISGHTALYWYRQSLGQGLEFLIYFQGNSAPDKSGLPSDRFSAERTGGSVSTLTIQRTQQEDSAVYLCASSLAPLGSPLHFGNGTRLTVT.

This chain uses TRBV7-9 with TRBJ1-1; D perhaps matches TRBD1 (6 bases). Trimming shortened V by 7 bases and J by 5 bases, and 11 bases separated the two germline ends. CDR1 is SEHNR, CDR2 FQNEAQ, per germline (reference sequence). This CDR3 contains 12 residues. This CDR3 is CASNRAGTEAFF. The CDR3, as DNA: TGTGCCAGCAACAGGGCGGGGACTGAAGCTTTCTTT.

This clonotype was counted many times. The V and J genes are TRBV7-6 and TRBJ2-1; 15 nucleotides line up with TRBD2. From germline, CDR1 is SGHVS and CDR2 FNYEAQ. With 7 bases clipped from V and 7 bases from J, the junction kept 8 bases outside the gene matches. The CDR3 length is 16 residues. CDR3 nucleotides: TGTGCCAGCACAGGACTAGCGGGGGGGCCGGGTAATGAGCAGTTCTTC. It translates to CASTGLAGGPGNEQFF. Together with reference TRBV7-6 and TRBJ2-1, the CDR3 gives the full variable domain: GAGVSQSPRYKVTKRGQDVALRCDPISGHVSLYWYRQALGQGPEFLTYFNYEAQQDKSGLPNDRFSAERPEGSISTLTIQRTEQRDSAMYRCASTGLAGGPGNEQFFGPGTRLTVL.

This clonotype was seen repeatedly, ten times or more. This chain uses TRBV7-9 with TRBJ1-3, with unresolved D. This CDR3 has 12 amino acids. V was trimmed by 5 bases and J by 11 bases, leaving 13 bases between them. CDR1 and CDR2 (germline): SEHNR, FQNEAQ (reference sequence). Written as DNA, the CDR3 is TGTGCCAGCAGCAACCCAGGATCGGCCATATATTTT. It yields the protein CASSNPGSAIYF.

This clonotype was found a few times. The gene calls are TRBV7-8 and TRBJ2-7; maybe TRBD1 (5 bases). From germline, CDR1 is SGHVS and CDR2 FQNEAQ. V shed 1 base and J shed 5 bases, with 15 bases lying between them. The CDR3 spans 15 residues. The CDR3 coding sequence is TGTGCCAGCAGCTTAGGACAACGAAGGGGTGACGAGCAGTACTTC. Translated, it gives CASSLGQRRGDEQYF.

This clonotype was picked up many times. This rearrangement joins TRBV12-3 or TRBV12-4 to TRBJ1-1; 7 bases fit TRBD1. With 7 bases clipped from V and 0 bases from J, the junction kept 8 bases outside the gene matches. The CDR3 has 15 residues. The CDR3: CASTAQGVMNTEAFF. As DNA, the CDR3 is TGTGCCAGCACCGCGCAGGGGGTCATGAACACTGAAGCTTTCTTT.

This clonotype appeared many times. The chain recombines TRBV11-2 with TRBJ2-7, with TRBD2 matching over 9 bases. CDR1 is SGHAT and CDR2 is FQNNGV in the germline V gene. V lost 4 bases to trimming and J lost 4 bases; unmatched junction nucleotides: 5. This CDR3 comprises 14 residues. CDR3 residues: CASSWAGGPYEQYF. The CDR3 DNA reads TGTGCCAGCAGCTGGGCGGGGGGGCCTTACGAGCAGTACTTC.

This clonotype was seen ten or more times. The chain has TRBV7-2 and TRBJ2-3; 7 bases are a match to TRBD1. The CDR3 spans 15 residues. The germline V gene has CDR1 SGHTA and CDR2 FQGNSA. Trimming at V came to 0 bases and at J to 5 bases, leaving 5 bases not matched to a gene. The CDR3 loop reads CASSLAGGWEDTQYF. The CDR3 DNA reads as TGTGCCAGCAGCTTAGCAGGGGGCTGGGAAGATACGCAGTATTTT.

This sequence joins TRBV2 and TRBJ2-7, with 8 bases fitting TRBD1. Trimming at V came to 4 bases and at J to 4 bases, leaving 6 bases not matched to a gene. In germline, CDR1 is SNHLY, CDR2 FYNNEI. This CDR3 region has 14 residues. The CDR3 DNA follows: TGTGCCAGCAGTGTAGACAGGGGAATTTACGAGCAGTACTTC. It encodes CASSVDRGIYEQYF.

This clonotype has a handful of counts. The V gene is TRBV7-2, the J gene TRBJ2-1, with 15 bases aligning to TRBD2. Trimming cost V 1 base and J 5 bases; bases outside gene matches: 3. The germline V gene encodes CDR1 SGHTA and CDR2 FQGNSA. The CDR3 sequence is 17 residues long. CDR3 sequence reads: CASSLEGTSGGHNEQFF. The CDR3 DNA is TGTGCCAGCAGCTTAGAGGGGACTAGCGGGGGGCACAATGAGCAGTTCTTC. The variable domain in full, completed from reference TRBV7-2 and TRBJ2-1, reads GAGVSQSPSNKVTEKGKDVELRCDPISGHTALYWYRQSLGQGLEFLIYFQGNSAPDKSGLPSDRFSAERTGGSVSTLTIQRTQQEDSAVYLCASSLEGTSGGHNEQFFGPGTRLTVL.

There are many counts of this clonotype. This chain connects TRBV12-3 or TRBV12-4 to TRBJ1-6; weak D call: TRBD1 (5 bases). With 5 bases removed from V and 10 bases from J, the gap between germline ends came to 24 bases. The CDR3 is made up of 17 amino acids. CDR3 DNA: TGTGCCAGCAGTCCCTCCGGGGTGAGGGGAGTAGGGTCACCCCTCCACTTT. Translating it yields CASSPSGVRGVGSPLHF.

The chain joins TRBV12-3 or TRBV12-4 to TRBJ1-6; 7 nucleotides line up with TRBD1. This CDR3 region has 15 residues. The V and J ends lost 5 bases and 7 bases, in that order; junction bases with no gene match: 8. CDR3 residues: CASSLDRAGNSPLHF. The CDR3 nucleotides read TGTGCCAGCAGTCTCGACAGGGCTGGGAATTCACCCCTCCACTTT.

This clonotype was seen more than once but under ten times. The CDR3 region is CASSGDFSYNEQFF. CDR3 DNA: TGTGCCAGCAGTGGGGACTTCTCCTACAATGAGCAGTTCTTC. The chain couples TRBV6-7 to TRBJ2-1; D may be TRBD2 (6 bases). TRBV6-7 is designated an ORF whose function remains uncertain. This CDR3 comprises 14 residues. The V end lost 5 bases, the J end lost 0 bases, and 8 bases lay between the germline ends.

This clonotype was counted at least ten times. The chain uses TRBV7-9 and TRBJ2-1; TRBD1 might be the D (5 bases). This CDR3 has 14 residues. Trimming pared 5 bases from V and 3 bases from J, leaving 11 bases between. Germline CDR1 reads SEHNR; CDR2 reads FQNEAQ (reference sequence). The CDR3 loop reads CASSRDSNYNEQFF. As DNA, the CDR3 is TGTGCCAGCAGCCGAGACAGCAACTACAATGAGCAGTTCTTC. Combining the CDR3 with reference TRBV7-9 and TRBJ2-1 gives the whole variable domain DTGVSQNPRHKITKRGQNVTFRCDPISEHNRLYWYRQTLGQGPEFLTYFQNEAQLEKSRLLSDRFSAERPKGSFSTLEIQRTEQGDSAMYLCASSRDSNYNEQFFGPGTRLTVL.

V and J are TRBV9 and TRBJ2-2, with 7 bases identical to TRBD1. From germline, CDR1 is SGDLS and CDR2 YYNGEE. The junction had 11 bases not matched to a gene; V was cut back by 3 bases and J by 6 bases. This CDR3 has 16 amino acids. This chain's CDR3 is CASSAHPQGLAGELFF. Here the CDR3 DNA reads TGTGCCAGCAGCGCCCACCCACAGGGGTTAGCCGGGGAGCTGTTTTTT. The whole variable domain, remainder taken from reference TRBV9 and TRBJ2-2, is DSGVTQTPKHLITATGQRVTLRCSPRSGDLSVYWYQQSLDQGLQFLIQYYNGEERAKGNILERFSAQQFPDLHSELNLSSLELGDSALYFCASSAHPQGLAGELFFGEGSRLTVL.

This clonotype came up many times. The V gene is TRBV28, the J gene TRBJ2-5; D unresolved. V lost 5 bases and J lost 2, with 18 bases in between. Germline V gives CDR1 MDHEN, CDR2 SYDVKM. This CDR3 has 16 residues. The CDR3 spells CASSPALEEWQETQYF. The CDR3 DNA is TGTGCCAGCAGTCCCGCCCTTGAGGAATGGCAAGAGACCCAGTACTTC.

The CDR3: CATRGSEKLFF. The DNA of the CDR3 is TGTGCCACCAGGGGATCCGAAAAACTGTTTTTT. The chain employs TRBV28 and TRBJ1-4; D is perhaps TRBD1 (6 bases). Deletions cut 10 bases from V and 8 bases from J, with 11 bases between. Germline V lookup: CDR1 MDHEN, CDR2 SYDVKM. CDR3 length: 11 residues.

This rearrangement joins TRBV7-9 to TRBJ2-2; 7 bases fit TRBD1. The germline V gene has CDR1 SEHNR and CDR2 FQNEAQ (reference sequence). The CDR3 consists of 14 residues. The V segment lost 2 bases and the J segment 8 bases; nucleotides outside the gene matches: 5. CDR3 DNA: TGTGCCAGCAGCTTACGAGGGGGCGCGGGGGAGCTGTTTTTT. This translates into CASSLRGGAGELFF.